These T cell receptor beta chains were read from a single sample in a study of OX40 agonist ivuxolimab in advanced cancers. TCRdb keeps only in-frame clones here, not all; method: immunoSEQ multiplex PCR. The table includes tens of thousands of clones, more than 75% detected once. The specimen comprised CD4+ or CD8+ T cells sorted from blood, sampled in a trial of the OX40 agonist ivuxolimab. All receptors derive from an adult with an advanced solid tumor such as melanoma, head and neck, liver or kidney cancer. Both conserved end residues are trimmed from each CDR3.

ASSPPTSGFYNEQF	TRBV18	TRBJ2-1
SVEAWDKRQGAGIQY	TRBV29-1	TRBJ2-4
AARLGYGYT	TRBV6-5	TRBJ1-2
ASSQVASSTGELF	TRBV4-1	TRBJ2-2
ASSSLTSGYT	TRBV6-6	TRBJ1-2
ASSVGGDNEQY	TRBV5-1	TRBJ2-7
SDRTEDGYT	TRBV29-1	TRBJ1-2
ASSQGGQVGLSPLH	TRBV4-1	TRBJ1-6
ASSLGGRVWETQY	TRBV7-6	TRBJ2-5
ARSLAGGIYEKLF	TRBV7-5	TRBJ1-4
ASSLEGRGARSSYEQY	TRBV7-6	NA
ASSFPGLAEFNEQF	TRBV7-9	TRBJ2-1
ASSLTNQETQY	TRBV27	TRBJ2-5
ASSSAIHLNTEAF	TRBV7-9	TRBJ1-1
ASSWGQGANGYT	TRBV27	TRBJ1-2
ARRDRPPIQNTGELF	TRBV10-1	TRBJ2-2
ASSFIDGSYEQY	TRBV27	TRBJ2-7
ASSYSGGGGYT	TRBV6-5	TRBJ1-2
ASSQELAGGLWNEQF	TRBV4-2	TRBJ2-1
ASSYSVGGNEQF	TRBV6-5	TRBJ2-1
ASSRTTPFNSPLH	TRBV21-1	TRBJ1-6
ASSVGETQANYGYT	TRBV9	TRBJ1-2
ARSGEIKETQY	TRBV5-3	TRBJ2-5
ASGGLAGGDEQY	TRBV5-1	TRBJ2-7
ASSQDGAGKDYEQY	TRBV4-3	TRBJ2-7
ASSSTYSYEQY	TRBV6-5	TRBJ2-7
ASNRRATSNTGELF	TRBV7-3	TRBJ2-2
ASSEGQGNNEKLF	TRBV6-4	TRBJ1-4
ASSSMGGLNTEAF	TRBV7-8	TRBJ1-1
ATPRSDSYGYT	TRBV27	TRBJ1-2
ASSPSGGALSSYNEQF	TRBV18	TRBJ2-1
AAVGWENTEAF	TRBV25-1	TRBJ1-1
ASGAGDSLLGELF	TRBV12-5	TRBJ2-2
ASSRGLAGSGETQY	TRBV7-6	TRBJ2-5
ASSFLTGNTEAF	TRBV5-4	TRBJ1-1
ASTDPGHVLDNEQF	TRBV6-6	TRBJ2-1
ASSQQLAGGPQETQY	TRBV4-3	TRBJ2-5
SVEGPGTSGDYEQY	TRBV29-1	TRBJ2-7
ASSFRTGTYEQY	TRBV5-6	TRBJ2-7
ASSEDGTNEKLF	TRBV6-5	TRBJ1-4
ASSPRAGNSYEQY	TRBV9	TRBJ2-7
ASSFGTGSYGYT	TRBV7-2	TRBJ1-2
ASSPYGTGSYEQY	TRBV4-3	TRBJ2-7
ASNRADSGNTIY	TRBV29-1	TRBJ1-3
ASSARLAGGHSNEQF	TRBV19	TRBJ2-1
ASRAQGYEQY	TRBV6-5	TRBJ2-7
ASSYRTGDYEQY	TRBV6-6	TRBJ2-7
ASSLEGISGANVLT	TRBV27	TRBJ2-6
ASSPLGQPQH	TRBV5-6	TRBJ1-5
ASSLGASGADTQY	TRBV7-8	TRBJ2-3
ASSLESTYEQY	TRBV7-6	TRBJ2-7
ASSGGLTGLSKEQY	TRBV9	TRBJ2-7
ASSPEGTSGVGETQY	TRBV9	TRBJ2-5
ASSQEGQRHYGYT	TRBV4-1	TRBJ1-2
ASSLSGGYEQY	TRBV9	TRBJ2-7
ASSPRAETQY	TRBV5-1	TRBJ2-5
ASSLGRGRVGPYEQY	TRBV13	TRBJ2-7
ASSREQGARETQY	TRBV6-5	TRBJ2-5
ASRLAGGINEQF	TRBV6-5	TRBJ2-1